These 9 T cell receptor beta chains were sequenced from one sample in a study of blood T cell repertoires in COVID-19. Sequencing used immunoSEQ multiplex PCR; TCRdb keeps in-frame clones, though not all of them. Among about 320,000 clones listed, about 85% were seen once. The sequenced sample consisted of PBMCs or T cells enriched from blood (not recorded which). These TCRs come from a woman aged 30 to 39 who had recovered from COVID-19.

The CDR3 DNA sequence: TGTGCCAGCACCCCCTTCTCAGATACGCAGTATTTT. Translated, it gives CASTPFSDTQYF. The J gene is TRBJ2-3, the V gene TRBV7-9; D is ambiguous. Trimming removed 7 bases at V and 4 bases at J, with 9 bases between. The CDR3 length is 12 residues. Germline CDR1 reads SEHNR; CDR2 reads FQNEAQ (reference sequence).

The rearrangement joins TRBV11-2 to TRBJ1-4; TRBD1 agrees at 9 bases. Germline loops: CDR1 SGHAT, CDR2 FQNNGV. This CDR3 spans 14 amino acids. Losses at the gene ends were 6 bases for V and 7 bases for J; bases not matched to a gene: 6. CDR3 nucleotide sequence: TGTGCCAGCAGGCGTACAGGGGGCAGTGAAAAACTGTTTTTT. Residues: CASRRTGGSEKLFF.

In its sample, this clone was seen once. J is TRBJ1-2 and V is TRBV2; D not resolved. Germline values: CDR1 SNHLY, CDR2 FYNNEI. CDR3 length equals 13 residues. Trimming removed 10 bases at V and 1 base at J, with 13 bases between. DNA of the CDR3: TGTGCCACCTCTGGAGGGCTTAACTATGGCTACACCTTC. Residues: CATSGGLNYGYTF.

The chain has TRBV27 and TRBJ1-2, with 7 bases fitting TRBD1. Germline V gives CDR1 MNHEY, CDR2 SMNVEV (reference sequence). CDR3 size: 17 residues. Trimming cost V 3 bases and J 4 bases; bases outside gene matches: 14. The CDR3 nucleotides read TGTGCCAGCAGTTTTGGGTACAGGGGAAGGCTGGTCTATGGCTACACCTTC. It specifies CASSFGYRGRLVYGYTF.

V is TRBV30 and J is TRBJ1-1; no reliable D call. Per germline, CDR1 GTSNPN and CDR2 SVGIG (reference sequence). Between the trimmed V and J ends, which lost 0 bases and 1 base, there was a span of 6 bases. The CDR3 contains 13 residues. CDR3: CAWSVHPNTEAFF. The CDR3 DNA reads TGTGCCTGGAGTGTACATCCGAACACTGAAGCTTTCTTT. Drawing the rest from reference TRBV30 and TRBJ1-1, the complete variable domain is SQTIHQWPATLVQPVGSPLSLECTVEGTSNPNLYWYRQAAGRGLQLLFYSVGIGQISSEVPQNLSASRPQDRQFILSSKKLLLSDSGFYLCAWSVHPNTEAFFGQGTRLTVV.

The genes are TRBV7-9 and TRBJ1-2, with D possibly matching TRBD1 (6 bases). Germline values: CDR1 SEHNR, CDR2 FQNEAQ (reference sequence). Trimming took 0 bases from V and 7 from J, leaving 9 bases between them. The CDR3 is made up of 13 amino acids. CDR3 coding DNA: TGTGCCAGCAGCTTAGCCGGGGGGCCTGGCTACACCTTC. It specifies CASSLAGGPGYTF.

The chain carries TRBV7-3 and TRBJ2-1, with 11 bases identical to TRBD2. V was pared by 3 bases and J by 6 bases, with 1 base of the junction left unmatched. From germline, CDR1 is SGHTA and CDR2 FQGTGA. This CDR3 region has 14 residues. The CDR3: CASSFGTSGNEQFF. DNA of the CDR3: TGTGCCAGCAGCTTTGGGACTAGCGGCAATGAGCAGTTCTTC.

This clone was seen once. This same CDR3 is encoded by further DNA sequences in the sample. V gene TRBV5-1 combines with J gene TRBJ1-1; maybe TRBD1 (5 bases). Germline loops: CDR1 SGHRS, CDR2 YFSETQ. The CDR3 totals 14 residues. V was pared by 0 bases and J by 4 bases, with 10 bases between. The CDR3 reads CASSLAGGRTEAFF. CDR3 sequence (DNA): TGCGCCAGCAGCTTGGCGGGGGGTCGCACTGAAGCTTTCTTT.

This clone turned up a few times. This sequence joins TRBV11-1 and TRBJ1-6; no clear D gene. Germline-derived CDR1 and CDR2 are SGHAT and FQDESV (reference sequence). The V end was cut by 3 bases, the J end by 9 bases, with 15 bases between. This CDR3 is 15 amino acids long. The CDR3 region is CASSFEGRRGSPLHF. CDR3 nucleotide sequence: TGTGCCAGCAGCTTTGAGGGCAGGCGGGGTTCACCCCTCCACTTT.